The entry below describes one T cell receptor (beta chain). This sample stems from a study of blood T cell repertoires in COVID-19. Study as a whole: The study drew acute and convalescent COVID-19 samples from the United States, Italy and Spain.

As processed by the authors: Estimates of nucleated cell counts were drawn from the amplification of reference gene primers. Assay used: immunoSEQ multiplex PCR; TCRdb lists only in-frame clones, some missing. V, J and clone size reflect that table, while D and trimming were determined from the DNA. The table records about 240,000 clones, roughly four fifths of them present only once. This clonotype originated in a woman aged 60-70 years with active or convalescent COVID-19. Sequenced sample: peripheral blood.

The CDR3 DNA follows: TGTGCCAGCTCACCCCTGGGACAGGGGAGCAATCAGCCCCAGCATTTT. This translates into CASSPLGQGSNQPQHF. V usage is TRBV18 and J usage is TRBJ1-5; TRBD1 matches at 10 bases. The J segment lost 1 base and the V segment lost 3 bases, leaving 3 bases of the junction unmatched. This CDR3 comprises 16 residues. The germline V gene encodes CDR1 KGHSH and CDR2 LQKENI.